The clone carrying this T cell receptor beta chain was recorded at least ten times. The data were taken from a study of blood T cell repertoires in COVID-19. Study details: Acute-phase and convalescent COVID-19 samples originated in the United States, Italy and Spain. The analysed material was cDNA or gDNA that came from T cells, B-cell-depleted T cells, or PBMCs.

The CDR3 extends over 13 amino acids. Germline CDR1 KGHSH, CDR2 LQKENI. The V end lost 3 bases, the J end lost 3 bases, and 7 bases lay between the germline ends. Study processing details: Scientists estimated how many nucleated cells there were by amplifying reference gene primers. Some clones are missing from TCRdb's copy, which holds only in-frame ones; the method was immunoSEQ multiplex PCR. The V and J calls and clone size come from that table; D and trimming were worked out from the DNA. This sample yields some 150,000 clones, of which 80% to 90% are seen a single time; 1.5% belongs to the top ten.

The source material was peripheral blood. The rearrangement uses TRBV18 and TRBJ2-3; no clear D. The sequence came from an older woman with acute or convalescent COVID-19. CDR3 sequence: CASSPRQTDTQYF. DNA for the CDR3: TGTGCCAGCTCACCGCGGCAGACAGATACGCAGTATTTT.